These T cell receptor beta chains were read from a single sample in a study of immune evolution from preneoplasia to lung adenocarcinoma. TCRdb's table, derived via immunoSEQ multiplex PCR, lists solely in-frame clones and lacks some. The sample consists of approximately 8,800 clones, 75% to 85% of them appearing once. Sequenced input: FFPE lung adenocarcinoma in situ tissue. These receptors came from a person between 65 and 79 years old with lung adenocarcinoma. Each CDR3 is given with its conserved first and last residue. Each record gives: clone size, J gene, D gene, V gene, CDR3 DNA, CDR3 protein. A D gene is named only where the DNA matches it firmly. Part of the rows lack a size; the others show once, few, many or a class for expanded clones.

size: -
J: TRBJ2-3
D: TRBD1
V: TRBV5-1
DNA: TGCGCCAGCAGCTCCACTCCGACAGGGGGCATAGATACGCAGTATTTT
CDR3: CASSSTPTGGIDTQYF

size: -
J: TRBJ2-7
D: TRBD1
V: TRBV18
DNA: TGTGCCAGCTCACCGGACAGGGTGATAACCCACGAGCAGTACTTC
CDR3: CASSPDRVITHEQYF

size: -
J: TRBJ1-1
D: -
V: TRBV19
DNA: TGTGCCAGTAGTATCCTCTGGGAGGACTCCAGAGCTTTCTTT
CDR3: CASSILWEDSRAFF

size: once
J: TRBJ2-1
D: -
V: TRBV7-7
DNA: TGTGCTAGCAGCTTAGAGTTCGCAGGGCGCACGTCCGAGCAGTTCTTC
CDR3: CASSLEFAGRTSEQFF

size: -
J: TRBJ2-7
D: -
V: TRBV11-2
DNA: TGTGCCAGCAGCTTAGAGGCGGGGGCGAAGTACGAGCAGTACTTC
CDR3: CASSLEAGAKYEQYF

size: -
J: TRBJ2-3
D: -
V: TRBV6-5
DNA: TGTGCCAGCAGTTACTCGTACGGCGGCGGCACAGATACGCAGTATTTT
CDR3: CASSYSYGGGTDTQYF

size: -
J: TRBJ2-1
D: TRBD1
V: TRBV30
DNA: TGTGTCTGGAGTGAGGGGACAGGGGGCTTCAGTGAGCAGTTCTTC
CDR3: CVWSEGTGGFSEQFF

size: -
J: TRBJ1-1
D: -
V: TRBV6-6
DNA: TGTGCCAGCAGACGGGGCCGGGAGAACACTGAAGCTTTCTTT
CDR3: CASRRGRENTEAFF

size: -
J: TRBJ2-7
D: -
V: TRBV30
DNA: TGTGCCTGGAGGAACAGGGCTAAGAGGGACGAGCAGTACTTC
CDR3: CAWRNRAKRDEQYF

size: -
J: TRBJ2-7
D: -
V: TRBV4-1
DNA: TGCGCCAGCAGCCGGTTAGAAATCTACGAGCAGTACTTC
CDR3: CASSRLEIYEQYF

size: -
J: TRBJ2-1
D: TRBD2
V: TRBV6-6
DNA: TGTGCCAGCAGTTCTACTAGCGGGGGACTGCAGTTCTTC
CDR3: CASSSTSGGLQFF

size: -
J: TRBJ2-5
D: -
V: TRBV5-1
DNA: TGCGCCAGCAGCTTGGTACAGGGGACTAAACAAGAGACCCAGTACTTC
CDR3: CASSLVQGTKQETQYF

size: once
J: TRBJ2-1
D: -
V: TRBV28
DNA: TGTGCCAGCAACTCAGGGGTCGCGGTTCAGGAGCAGTTCTTC
CDR3: CASNSGVAVQEQFF

size: -
J: TRBJ2-6
D: -
V: TRBV2
DNA: TGTGCCAGCCAAAGGACCTCTGGGGCCAACGTCCTGACTTTC
CDR3: CASQRTSGANVLTF

size: -
J: TRBJ1-4
D: -
V: TRBV11-2
DNA: TGTGCCAGCAGCTCAGGGAGGACAACTGATGAAAAACTGTTTTTT
CDR3: CASSSGRTTDEKLFF

size: -
J: TRBJ1-3
D: -
V: TRBV29-1
DNA: TGCAGCGTTATGAGGAGCTCTGGAAACACCATATATTTT
CDR3: CSVMRSSGNTIYF